This record concerns one TCR beta chain sequence. The sample is drawn from a study of shared clonotypes between healthy human individuals. The data were produced by immunoSEQ multiplex PCR, yet TCRdb's version contains in-frame clones alone and is incomplete. The sample includes about half a million clones, around 73% of them seen just once. Sequencing input: PBMCs. The TCR was taken from a woman aged 40 to 49 in good health. Some clones in this sample may be carry-over from other donors' samples.

CDR3 region: CASSPPVGGGEQYF. CDR3 in DNA: TGTGCCAGCTCACCACCGGTCGGAGGGGGAGAGCAGTACTTC. The rearrangement links TRBV18 to TRBJ2-7; D is perhaps TRBD1 or TRBD2 (6 bases each). In germline, CDR1 is KGHSH, CDR2 LQKENI. The CDR3 extends over 14 amino acids. V dropped 0 bases and J dropped 7 bases, with 13 bases sitting between them.